Given below is one TCR beta chain in context. No cognate antigen has been identified for it. One base away there is no much larger clone; base qualities are not given. The library was prepared using 5' RACE. Instrument used: Illumina HiSeq 2500. A second roughly 6 to 11 cycle PCR used a sample-barcoded 5' primer and a J-beta primer mix. A unique molecular identifier was introduced onto each TCR beta cDNA molecule by a template-switch 5' adaptor carrying 12 random nucleotides. Each sample yielded at least 2.5 million CDR3-containing paired-end reads. First-strand cDNA synthesis was performed from all RNA using the Mint cDNA synthesis kit, with priming by a TRBC-specific oligonucleotide. All cDNA was treated with uracil-DNA glycosylase and then went through a first 18-cycle PCR with the universal primers M1SS and BC2_uni_R. The published analysis was carried out like this. For normalization, 1 million high-quality reads, each with a distinct molecular identifier, were randomly selected from each sample. Reads with shared molecular identifiers were discarded instead of being binned into consensus sequences. MiTCR, set to a Q25 quality threshold and the strictest error-elimination algorithm, was used for CDR3 identification, clonotype clustering and error correction. A nonparametric unseen species model with Euler transformation was used to estimate lower-bound total TCR beta diversity. TCRdb reran the public reads through fastp at Q25 and MiXCR, keeping productive beta chains. Identical CDR3 proteins give one entry, which carries the most common genes and DNA. TCRdb, not the original authors, processed these V and J calls. The sample data list some 1,000,000 distinct CDR3 sequences, and less than 25% of these were observed just once. The leading ten clones occupy 0.75% of the sample.

The donors were roughly 38 Caucasian individuals from Russia, aged roughly 6 to 90 years, who were systemically healthy. Each donor gave approximately 9.3 milliliters of peripheral blood, collected into EDTA-treated Vacutainer tubes. Ficoll-Paque density-gradient centrifugation was used to isolate PBMCs, with at least 6.5 million per sample. Trizol reagent was used to extract total RNA from PBMCs, with at least 6 micrograms per sample. The percentages of naive CD45RAhigh/CD27high T cells were determined by flow cytometry on a PBMC aliquot from every donor. This sample is drawn from a study of blood T cells in healthy people across ages (dated by TCRdb to the mid-2010s). Background for the entire study: In model experiments, template switching captured about one uniquely barcoded TCR beta cDNA molecule for every two T cells. Donors were grouped into four age groups: young (average approximately 15 years), middle-aged (39), aged (roughly 67) and long-lived (82). For two donors (one aged 18 to 30 and one aged 80 or older), the study analyzed two additional independent replicas of 1 million unique cDNA reads from the same blood draw. Age-related changes in TCR beta repertoire diversity were measured in the study by deep sequencing normalized with unique cDNA molecular identifiers.

Broad study findings and their caveats: The CMV infection status of donors was not known, potentially confounding age-related changes in expanded clonotypes. Observed TCR beta diversity per million T cells fell roughly linearly with age, and a significant reduction was already apparent by age about 36. The long-lived group showed more naive CD4+ T cells, fewer expanded clones and increased TCR diversity than the aged group, suggesting age selection. Estimates of total diversity based on one million sequenced T cells were considered lower bounds and underestimates. Bulk unsorted PBMC profiling prevented conclusive comparison of naive and antigen-experienced compartments. Observed TCR beta diversity correlated strongly with the percentage of naive T cells measured by flow cytometry.

Unmatched junction bases come to 10, with V trimmed by 3 bases and J by 7 bases. From the cysteine through the phenylalanine, the CDR3 covers 16 amino acids. Only the CDR3 DNA is retained, 48 bases long and in frame from the first base. This sample was also put to use in a study of T cells of mothers and their children. That second publication adds: The donors were nine systemically healthy Caucasian individuals, made up of three mothers and their six children. cDNA synthesis used all of the extracted RNA, with around 1.4 ug of RNA in each 15 ul reaction. Sample barcodes and 2-4 random nucleotides were added via the M1S primer in the second PCR. Over 8 million TCR beta CDR3 reads came from each mother, compared with around 3 million reads from each child. Thymic selection shapes the output of TCR recombination in a similar way in related and unrelated pairs, and inherited differences have a minor effect. Normalized repertoire overlap was always slightly but never significantly higher in related than unrelated mother-child pairs. No persistent microchimeric T cell clones were found, with a detection sensitivity of 85 to 100 clones per million clonotypes. To look for features that set related mother-child pairs apart from unrelated individuals, the researchers ran deep NGS to compare the TCR beta repertoires of mothers and children. The mean age was roughly 40 +/- 4 years for the mothers and around 11 +/- 4 years for the children. After adapter ligation with NEBNext reagents, the libraries were sequenced on Illumina HiSeq 2000 with 100+100 nt paired-end reads. To prevent cross-contamination, the mother and child libraries were prepared a month apart and were sequenced in separate runs. For each donor, between 500,000 and 2,000,000 distinct TCR beta clonotypes were identified. Naive TCR beta clonotypes were estimated from low-frequency clonotypes matched to each donor's FACS-determined naive share, without sorting.

Sequencing used blood. This TCR derives from a girl aged 2 to 10 in good health. This sequence uses TRBV12-3 or TRBV12-4 and TRBJ2-7, and 12 bases in between align with TRBD2. In nucleotides, the sequence is TGTGCCAGCAGTTTGGTTCTGACTAGCGGGAGCCGAGAGCAGTACTTC. This codes for CASSLVLTSGSREQYF.